This T cell receptor (beta chain) was documented in a study of shared clonotypes between healthy human individuals (TCRdb year 2020). About the investigation overall: The cohort comprised two women and a few men aged 18 to 49 years. For each donor, CD4 naive and CD4 memory were each given three plates, CD8 naive was given two plates, and CD8 memory was given one plate. The study deeply sequenced blood TCR repertoires of five healthy adults to estimate repertoire size and the extent of clonotype sharing between individuals. To increase sequencing depth and limit assay-specific biases, different laboratories used diverse techniques to prepare libraries and sequence TCR repertoires. Leukapheresis yielded between about 0.85 and 9 billion PBMCs per donor.

TCR CDR3 regions were amplified from genomic DNA by multiplex PCR using the deep immunoSEQ assay. Genomic DNA extracted from each cell subset was distributed evenly over all wells of several immunoSEQ 96-well plates, and each plate served as one replicate. For sorted subsets, each replicate PCR was loaded with roughly 0.2 ug genomic DNA, equivalent to approximately 27,000 T cell genomes. Purified libraries were quantified with a Qubit 3.0 fluorometer, sized on a Bioanalyzer 2100, and re-quantified with the KAPA Library Quantification kit. Every immunoSEQ 96-well plate was sequenced on a dedicated single-read 150-cycle Illumina NextSeq 550 flow cell. As for the authors' bioinformatics: Because the immunoSEQ output included only junctional sequences and no quality scores, the filtering could not be the same as the filtering used for full-length reads. To assign V/J genes and CDR3, sequences were annotated using PyIR, a Python wrapper for IgBLAST v1.9, with IMGT germline references. Reads with weak V/J assignments (E-value above 1e-6), missing CDR3, stop codons, out-of-frame junctions, or ambiguous translated residues were removed. V3J clonotypes were defined as sequences sharing the same inferred V gene, J gene, and CDR3 amino acid sequence. To compute the percentage overlap between repertoires, the number of shared unique clonotypes was divided by the size of the smaller repertoire. Richness of each repertoire was evaluated using RTK rarefaction, the Chao1 estimator, and Recon v2.1 estimates of unobserved clonotypes. Generation probabilities for all TCRbeta clonotypes obtained by the gDNA method from several donors were computed using OLGA. TCRdb provides this immuneACCESS table in a form limited to in-frame rearrangements. Some clones are lacking; in checked studies, under half of them reflect an unresolved V gene, and why the rest are absent is not known. D and trimming come from the DNA, and the V and J calls and clone size come from that table. In all, the sample holds about 380,000 clones, and 95% to 97% of those were seen once. The top ten constitute approximately 0.3% of the sample.

Broader findings and caveats from the paper: Pairwise subsampling led to the expectation that sequencing depth would affect the degree of clonotype sharing among donors. Larger estimated clonotype richness was generally found for naive subsets than for memory subsets. Clonotypes shared by all four sorted-subset donors showed higher generation probabilities than non-shared clonotypes. When several donors were compared, the shared fraction of clonotypes was around 5.1% for naive CD4, 3.5% to 4% for naive CD8, 2% to 2.5% for memory CD4, and 0.35% to 0.5% for memory CD8. Sampling was limited to blood, and TCR repertoires in tissue likely differ from TCR repertoires in blood. The genetic and exposure-history diversity represented was limited by the small number of donors. Rarefaction of sorted-subset datasets indicated incomplete sequencing despite the large sequencing depth.

The donors were healthy, HIV-negative adults with no recently reported acute infections or vaccinations. Every donor was a Caucasian adult living in Nashville, Tennessee, USA. CD8 memory samples combined magnetically selected CD45RO+ cells with CCR7-negative CD45RA+ effector memory (TemRA) cells. Blood was obtained by leukapheresis, after which PBMCs were separated by Ficoll-Histopaque density gradient centrifugation and cryopreserved in liquid nitrogen vapor phase. Analytical flow cytometry was used to check the purity and quantity of every magnetically sorted T cell population. From each sorted fraction, genomic DNA was isolated and quantified by UV absorbance on a Nanodrop 2000c. About this clone: Its antigen specificity is not known. No base quality values were provided; no much bigger clone lies one nucleotide off.

The sample was memory CD8+ T cells sorted from blood. This specimen's cell subset or site label, interpreted: CD45RO+ cells pooled with CCR7-negative TemRA cells. The TCR originated in a man in his thirties or forties in good health.

The base sequence is TGTGCCAGTAATATGGGGGGCACTGAAGCTTTCTTT. Its protein product is CASNMGGTEAFF. In this chain, TRBV19 is recombined with TRBJ1-1; TRBD1 might be the D gene, on 5 matching bases. Sequences LNHDA (CDR1) and SQIVND (CDR2) are obtained from the germline V gene (reference sequence). V lost 7 bases and J lost 4 bases; the stretch between them is 10 bases long. The CDR3, cysteine through phenylalanine, is 12 amino acids long. Solely the CDR3 DNA is kept, with 36 bases framed from the first base.